Shown below are 15 T cell receptor beta chains from a single sample sequenced in a study of blood T cell repertoires in COVID-19. TCRdb keeps only in-frame clones here, not all; method: immunoSEQ multiplex PCR. Of 200,000 to 250,000 clones listed, more than 75% are singletons. The sequenced sample was peripheral blood. The receptors here all came from a woman aged 30 to 39 who had recovered from COVID-19.

This clone was found a few times. The chain couples TRBV19 to TRBJ2-2; 7 bases agree with TRBD1. This CDR3 has 16 residues. The V segment lost 8 bases and the J segment 4 bases; nucleotides outside the gene matches: 13. Germline assignment: CDR1 LNHDA and CDR2 SQIVND (reference sequence). CDR3 coding DNA: TGTGCCAGTTCTCTTAAAATAGGGACAGCCACCGGGGAGCTGTTTTTT. It is translated as CASSLKIGTATGELFF.

The chain is built from TRBV7-2 and TRBJ2-5; 11 bases line up with TRBD1. V gave up 2 bases and J gave up 7 bases; unmatched junction bases: 6. Germline V CDR1 and CDR2: SGHTA, FQGNSA. This CDR3 is 15 amino acids long. The CDR3 DNA reads as TGTGCCAGCAGCTTAAAGGGACAGGGGGAAGGGACCCAGTACTTC. The encoded protein is CASSLKGQGEGTQYF.

V gene TRBV5-6 combines with J gene TRBJ2-5; weak D call: TRBD1 (6 bases). The germline V gene encodes CDR1 SGHDT and CDR2 YYEEEE. The CDR3 runs to 14 residues. The germline V and J ends were trimmed by 0 bases and 2 bases, with 8 bases remaining between them. The CDR3 is CASSLGQGQETQYF. DNA of the CDR3: TGTGCCAGCAGCTTGGGCCAGGGGCAAGAGACCCAGTACTTC.

The J gene is TRBJ2-1, the V gene TRBV4-2, with 15 bases fitting TRBD2. CDR1 and CDR2 (germline): LGHNA, YNFKEQ. This CDR3 has 17 amino acids. J lost 9 bases, V lost 3 bases, and 9 bases had no gene match. This chain's CDR3 is CASSHGTSGGRVGEQFF. In nucleotides, the CDR3 is TGTGCCAGCAGCCACGGGACTAGCGGGGGGCGTGTGGGTGAGCAGTTCTTC.

The chain links TRBV10-3 to TRBJ1-1; 7 bases are a match to TRBD1. The CDR3 extends over 14 amino acids. CDR1 and CDR2 from the germline V gene are ENHRY and SYGVKD. V lost 6 bases and J lost 7; bases outside the gene matches: 11. Here the CDR3 reads CAIRGDSLRNEAFF. The DNA of the CDR3 is TGTGCCATCAGGGGGGACAGTCTAAGAAATGAAGCTTTCTTT.

The rearrangement joins TRBV20-1 to TRBJ1-3; unclear D gene. CDR3 length equals 13 residues. The V gene's germline CDR1 is DFQATT and CDR2 SNEGSKA (reference sequence). Trimming left V 5 bases short and J 5 bases short, with 13 bases between. CDR3 region: CSAREVTRNTIYF. The DNA of the CDR3 is TGCAGTGCTCGTGAGGTTACAAGAAACACCATATATTTT.

The chain has TRBV30 and TRBJ2-5; 10 nucleotides match TRBD1. Per the germline V gene, CDR1 is GTSNPN and CDR2 is SVGIG (reference sequence). The CDR3 sequence is 15 residues long. With 5 bases clipped from V and 3 bases from J, the junction kept 9 bases outside the gene matches. The DNA of the CDR3 is TGTGCCTGGTCCGGCGTAGGGACAGGGGAAGAGACCCAGTACTTC. Translating it yields CAWSGVGTGEETQYF.

The rearrangement links TRBV5-1 to TRBJ2-1; tentatively, D is TRBD1 (5 bases). Germline V gives CDR1 SGHRS, CDR2 YFSETQ. This CDR3 is built from 15 residues. V lost 0 bases, J lost 1 base, and 8 bases lay in between. Written as DNA, the CDR3 is TGCGCCAGCAGCTTGGTGCCAGGGTCCTACAATGAGCAGTTCTTC. It translates to CASSLVPGSYNEQFF.

Here the CDR3 reads CASSVLQGEKLFF. The CDR3 region has the DNA TGTGCCAGCAGTGTTTTACAGGGTGAAAAACTGTTTTTT. The chain has TRBV2 and TRBJ1-4; D may be TRBD1 (6 bases). The germline V gene encodes CDR1 SNHLY and CDR2 FYNNEI. This CDR3 has 13 amino acids. The germline V and J ends were trimmed by 4 bases and 7 bases, with 10 bases remaining between them.

The chain joins TRBV2 to TRBJ1-6; 9 nucleotides align to TRBD1. Trimming took 6 bases from V and 8 from J; bases not matched to a gene: 11. CDR1 SNHLY and CDR2 FYNNEI come from the germline V gene. The CDR3 loop spans 16 amino acids. As DNA, the CDR3 is TGTGCCAGCAGCCCAACAAAAGGACAGGGGCATTCACCCCTCCACTTT. Encoded protein: CASSPTKGQGHSPLHF.

The genes are TRBV7-9 and TRBJ2-3; 8 bases are a match to TRBD2. Germline V gives CDR1 SEHNR, CDR2 FQNEAQ (reference sequence). The trim removed 4 bases at V and 15 bases at J, leaving 9 bases unmatched. CDR3 size: 12 residues. CDR3 DNA: TGTGCCAGCAGCTCCGAAGCGGGGGCTTCCTATTTT. Protein sequence: CASSSEAGASYF.

This clone was seen once. The chain carries TRBV7-2 and TRBJ1-5; TRBD1 aligns across 7 bases. The J segment lost 7 bases and the V segment lost 5 bases, leaving 8 bases of the junction unmatched. The CDR3 length is 14 residues. Germline CDR1 and CDR2: SGHTA and FQGNSA. In DNA form, the CDR3 reads TGTGCCAGCAGCAACACAGGGGTAGTGCAGCCCCAGCATTTT. As protein: CASSNTGVVQPQHF.

The chain links TRBV12-3 or TRBV12-4 to TRBJ2-3, with D perhaps TRBD2 (5 bases). This CDR3 spans 13 amino acids. V lost 1 base and J lost 3, with 5 bases in between. The CDR3 nucleotides read TGTGCCAGCAGTTTAGGGGAGACAGATACGCAGTATTTT. Amino acid sequence: CASSLGETDTQYF.

The rearrangement joins TRBV19 to TRBJ2-2; 8 bases align to TRBD2. CDR1 and CDR2 (germline): LNHDA, SQIVND (reference sequence). The CDR3 covers 15 residues. The trim removed 3 bases at V and 1 base at J, leaving 1 base unmatched. CDR3 nucleotides: TGTGCCAGTAGTATCGGGGGGGAGAACACCGGGGAGCTGTTTTTT. This sequence encodes CASSIGGENTGELFF.

The chain has TRBV6-6 and TRBJ1-5; TRBD1 matches at 7 bases. V dropped 6 bases and J dropped 0; count of bases not matched to a gene: 5. Germline lookup yields CDR1 MNHNY and CDR2 SVGAGI (reference sequence). There are 15 residues in the CDR3. In nucleotides, the CDR3 is TGTGCCAGCAGGTCAGGGGGAGATAGCAATCAGCCCCAGCATTTT. This sequence encodes CASRSGGDSNQPQHF.